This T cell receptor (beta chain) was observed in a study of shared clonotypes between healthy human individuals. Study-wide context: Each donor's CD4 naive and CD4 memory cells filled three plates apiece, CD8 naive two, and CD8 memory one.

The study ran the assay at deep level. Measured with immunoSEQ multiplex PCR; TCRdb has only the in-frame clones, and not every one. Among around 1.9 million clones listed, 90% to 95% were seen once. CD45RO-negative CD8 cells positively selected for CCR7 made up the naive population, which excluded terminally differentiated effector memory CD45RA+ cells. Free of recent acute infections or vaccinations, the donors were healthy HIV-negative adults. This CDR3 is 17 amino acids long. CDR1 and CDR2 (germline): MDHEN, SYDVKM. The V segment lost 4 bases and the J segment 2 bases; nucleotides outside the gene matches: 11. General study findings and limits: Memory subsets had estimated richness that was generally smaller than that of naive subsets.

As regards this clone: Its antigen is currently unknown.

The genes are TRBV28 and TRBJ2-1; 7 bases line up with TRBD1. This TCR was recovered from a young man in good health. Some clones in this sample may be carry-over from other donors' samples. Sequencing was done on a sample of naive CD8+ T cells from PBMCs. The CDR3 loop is CASSSQRRDSTYNEQFF. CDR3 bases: TGTGCCAGCAGTTCCCAACGTCGGGACAGCACCTACAATGAGCAGTTCTTC.